The 6 T cell receptor beta chains reported below all come from one sample, sequenced in a study of CD8 T cells in ankylosing spondylitis. TCRdb re-called the 5' RACE reads through MiXCR, storing one row per CDR3 protein. This repertoire shows roughly 30,000 distinct CDR3 sequences, approximately 15% found once; its top ten account for less than 40%. Material for sequencing was blood. The receptors come from a male donor with ankylosing spondylitis or in good health (not recorded which).

This clonotype was found a few times. This chain uses TRBV29-1 with TRBJ1-1; TRBD1 agrees at 7 bases. The CDR3 is 14 residues long. In germline, CDR1 is SQVTM, CDR2 ANQGSEA. Trimming took 4 bases from V and 0 from J; bases not matched to a gene: 5. In DNA, the CDR3 is TGCAGCGTTGTGCGACAGGGAATGAACACTGAAGCTTTCTTT. Its protein is CSVVRQGMNTEAFF.

The chain employs TRBV5-1 and TRBJ2-1, with TRBD1 matching over 7 bases. The germline V gene encodes CDR1 SGHRS and CDR2 YFSETQ. J lost 6 bases, V lost 3 bases, and 6 bases had no gene match. The CDR3 contains 14 residues. The CDR3 DNA follows: TGCGCCAGCAGCTCAACACAGGGGCCCAATGAGCAGTTCTTC. This gives the protein CASSSTQGPNEQFF.

The rearrangement joins TRBV7-8 to TRBJ1-1; 7 bases match TRBD1. This CDR3 region has 14 residues. V dropped 5 bases and J dropped 5; count of bases not matched to a gene: 8. CDR1 SGHVS and CDR2 FQNEAQ come from the germline V gene. This CDR3 reads CASSGRTGTTEAFF. The CDR3 DNA reads TGTGCCAGCAGCGGCCGGACAGGAACTACTGAAGCTTTCTTT.

This clonotype has at least ten counts. The chain carries TRBV2 and TRBJ2-1; no firm D call. Trimming took off 4 bases at V and 5 bases at J, with 12 bases between the two ends. The CDR3 is 14 amino acids. The germline CDR1 and CDR2 sequences are SNHLY and FYNNEI. The CDR3 protein is CASSADGLDNEQFF. As DNA, the CDR3 is TGTGCCAGCAGTGCCGACGGATTGGACAATGAGCAGTTCTTC.

This clonotype has only a few counts. The CDR3 loop is CASRPSTGGGEKLFF. The CDR3 region has the DNA TGTGCCAGCAGACCAAGCACAGGGGGTGGGGAAAAACTGTTTTTT. This rearrangement joins TRBV27 to TRBJ1-4; TRBD1 agrees at 8 bases. CDR3 length: 15 residues. V was clipped by 6 bases and J by 8 bases; unmatched bases: 11. CDR1 is MNHEY and CDR2 is SMNVEV in the germline V gene (reference sequence). The full variable domain, rest sourced from reference TRBV27 and TRBJ1-4, is EAQVTQNPRYLITVTGKKLTVTCSQNMNHEYMSWYRQDPGLGLRQIYYSMNVEVTDKGDVPEGYKVSRKEKRNFPLILESPSPNQTSLYFCASRPSTGGGEKLFFGSGTQLSVL.

This clonotype was counted between two and nine times. The CDR3 spells CASSLGTENSPLHF. The CDR3 DNA follows: TGTGCCAGCAGCCTCGGGACGGAAAATTCACCCCTCCACTTT. J is TRBJ1-6 and V is TRBV11-2, with D possibly TRBD1 on 5 matching bases. The CDR3 contains 14 residues. Germline values: CDR1 SGHAT, CDR2 FQNNGV. V dropped 5 bases and J dropped 7 bases, with 12 bases sitting between them.